The entry below gives a single TCR beta chain sequence along with its context. This sample was taken from a study of T cell responses to AZD1222 COVID-19 vaccine. CDR3 length equals 16 residues. Trimming shortened V by 0 bases and J by 3 bases, and 15 bases separated the two germline ends. CDR1 and CDR2 from the germline V gene are SGHAT and FQNNGV. Sequencing used immunoSEQ multiplex PCR; TCRdb keeps in-frame clones, though not all of them. The table lists about 160,000 clones, roughly nine tenths of them singletons. This chain connects TRBV11-2 to TRBJ2-7; the D gene is possibly TRBD1 (5 bases). The receptor's source is an adult in good health. This sample comprised peripheral blood, obtained on day 0 of AZD1222 vaccination. The CDR3: CASSLDSAGFNYEQYF. The CDR3 DNA reads as TGTGCCAGCAGCTTAGATTCGGCAGGGTTTAACTACGAGCAGTACTTC.